Listed below are T cell receptor beta chains from one sample, sequenced in a study of monozygotic twins with inflammatory bowel disease. One entry per CDR3 protein, without DNA, is what TCRdb gives after re-calling the 5' RACE reads. The data include 160,000 or so distinct CDR3 sequences; the top ten clones carry 2.4%. What was sequenced was blood. These receptors all come from a human donor with ulcerative colitis or Crohn's disease, or a healthy co-twin of an affected twin (not recorded which). The CDR3 runs from the conserved cysteine through the conserved F or W. Fields, in order: J gene, V gene, CDR3 protein.

J gene: TRBJ2-5
V gene: TRBV20-1
CDR3 protein: CSARDRGGRETQYF

J gene: TRBJ2-5
V gene: TRBV12-3/TRBV12-4
CDR3 protein: CASSRRASGQETQYF

J gene: TRBJ1-1
V gene: TRBV3-1
CDR3 protein: CASSPLGTGDFTEAFF

J gene: TRBJ2-4
V gene: TRBV5-6
CDR3 protein: CASSLGGRDNGPYF

J gene: TRBJ2-5
V gene: TRBV5-5
CDR3 protein: CASSSRAFQETQYF

J gene: TRBJ1-2
V gene: TRBV6-1
CDR3 protein: CASSQPGPHLRNYGYTF

J gene: TRBJ1-1
V gene: TRBV10-3
CDR3 protein: CAIRLGTVNTEAFF

J gene: TRBJ2-5
V gene: TRBV10-3
CDR3 protein: CATGLAGGPGETQYF

J gene: TRBJ2-7
V gene: TRBV12-3/TRBV12-4
CDR3 protein: CASSLMIERGDAYEQYF

J gene: TRBJ1-2
V gene: TRBV6-1
CDR3 protein: CASSGNLFGLDGANYGYTF

J gene: TRBJ2-4
V gene: TRBV12-3/TRBV12-4
CDR3 protein: CASRETSGGTNIQYF

J gene: TRBJ1-4
V gene: TRBV7-9
CDR3 protein: CASSSGQTLNEKLFF

J gene: TRBJ1-1
V gene: TRBV30
CDR3 protein: CAWSVGTEAFF

J gene: TRBJ2-7
V gene: TRBV7-2
CDR3 protein: CASSLEWTGTPEQYF

J gene: TRBJ2-4
V gene: TRBV18
CDR3 protein: CASSPTGPGQGAKNIQYF

J gene: TRBJ2-1
V gene: TRBV5-1
CDR3 protein: CASSLGTDNEQFF

J gene: TRBJ1-3
V gene: TRBV5-1
CDR3 protein: CASSSLPPGQGAAGNTIYF

J gene: TRBJ2-1
V gene: TRBV18
CDR3 protein: CASSPQTGGQNEQFF

J gene: TRBJ1-1
V gene: TRBV15
CDR3 protein: CATSREGGFWNTEAFF

J gene: TRBJ2-1
V gene: TRBV20-1
CDR3 protein: CSAVSGRAGNEQFF

J gene: TRBJ2-6
V gene: TRBV7-3
CDR3 protein: CASSLPPTEYSFSGANVLTF

J gene: TRBJ1-2
V gene: TRBV6-1
CDR3 protein: CASKNSIGGAYGYTF

J gene: TRBJ2-1
V gene: TRBV5-4
CDR3 protein: CASSLRGGDEQFF

J gene: TRBJ2-7
V gene: TRBV11-2
CDR3 protein: CASSSWDRGSYEQYF

J gene: TRBJ2-5
V gene: TRBV28
CDR3 protein: CASSVRGAETQYF

J gene: TRBJ1-1
V gene: TRBV20-1
CDR3 protein: CSEGNSMNTEAFF

J gene: TRBJ2-1
V gene: TRBV7-8
CDR3 protein: CASSWGPRGLNFF

J gene: TRBJ1-6
V gene: TRBV20-1
CDR3 protein: CSARTPGINSPLHF

J gene: TRBJ1-5
V gene: TRBV12-3/TRBV12-4
CDR3 protein: CASSSAGRSNQPQHF

J gene: TRBJ2-7
V gene: TRBV7-2
CDR3 protein: CASSLGGTFSYEQYF

J gene: TRBJ1-1
V gene: TRBV5-1
CDR3 protein: CASRIGRTRAFF

J gene: TRBJ1-5
V gene: TRBV28
CDR3 protein: CASSPPDTLNQPQHF

J gene: TRBJ2-5
V gene: TRBV9
CDR3 protein: CASSPGPTGRETQYF

J gene: TRBJ2-7
V gene: TRBV10-3
CDR3 protein: CATQPPGSLAYEQYF

J gene: TRBJ1-1
V gene: TRBV10-3
CDR3 protein: CAISGDRGSTEAFF

J gene: TRBJ1-1
V gene: TRBV20-1
CDR3 protein: CSARGTDDTEAFF

J gene: TRBJ2-1
V gene: TRBV20-1
CDR3 protein: CSSSSGSSYFYNEQFF

J gene: TRBJ1-2
V gene: TRBV20-1
CDR3 protein: CSAGGQHYGYTF

J gene: TRBJ2-3
V gene: TRBV7-3
CDR3 protein: CASSLWPTSSTDTQYF

J gene: TRBJ2-7
V gene: TRBV11-2
CDR3 protein: CASSDRTGDYEQYF

J gene: TRBJ2-4
V gene: TRBV7-2
CDR3 protein: CASSHLPMLKKEGFQYF

J gene: TRBJ2-2
V gene: TRBV4-3
CDR3 protein: CASSQVRGRGDERELFF

J gene: TRBJ2-1
V gene: TRBV12-3/TRBV12-4
CDR3 protein: CASSEFSEQFF

J gene: TRBJ1-2
V gene: TRBV5-1
CDR3 protein: CASSLGGTPRGGYTF

J gene: TRBJ1-1
V gene: TRBV20-1
CDR3 protein: CSARGNGGKAGNTEAFF

J gene: TRBJ2-2
V gene: TRBV10-3
CDR3 protein: CAISESGTVNTGELFF

J gene: TRBJ1-1
V gene: TRBV28
CDR3 protein: CASSLRETEAFF

J gene: TRBJ2-1
V gene: TRBV5-1
CDR3 protein: CASSFLRMGQSYNEQFF

J gene: TRBJ1-6
V gene: TRBV20-1
CDR3 protein: CSARTVVYNSPLHF

J gene: TRBJ2-2
V gene: TRBV21-1
CDR3 protein: CASSIETENTGELFF

J gene: TRBJ1-5
V gene: TRBV4-2
CDR3 protein: CASSQDWGTGEIYSNQPQHF